The present T cell receptor beta chain was sequenced within a study of blood T cell repertoires in COVID-19. Study details: COVID-19 samples collected from the United States, Italy and Spain covered acute and convalescent phases. PBMCs, B-cell-depleted T cells, or T cells were the source of the cDNA or gDNA that made up the material.

As processed by the authors: Estimated nucleated cell counts came from reference gene primer amplification. TCRdb's table, derived via immunoSEQ multiplex PCR, lists solely in-frame clones and lacks some. V, J and clone size are those of that table, while D and trimming were read from the DNA. Among some 250,000 clones listed, roughly 77% were seen once. CDR3 length: 15 residues. The V gene's germline CDR1 is SNHLY and CDR2 FYNNEI. V trimming: 4 bases; J trimming: 5 bases; junction bases outside the gene matches: 8. The chain is built from TRBV2 and TRBJ2-1; 7 bases align to TRBD1. The sequencing input was peripheral blood. The receptor comes from a woman of 80 years or more with acute or convalescent COVID-19. CDR3 region: CASSVRQGPNNEQFF. CDR3 bases: TGTGCCAGCAGTGTGCGACAGGGACCGAACAATGAGCAGTTCTTC.